These 31 T cell receptor beta chains were sequenced from one sample in a study of Ad26.COV2.S vaccination and SARS-CoV-2 variants. Measured with immunoSEQ multiplex PCR; TCRdb has only the in-frame clones, and not every one. The sample lists 300,000 to 350,000 clones; around 84% were seen once. This sample's treatment: 15 to 20 received Ad26.COV2.S at low or high dose, single or two shots; roughly 5 received placebo; per-sample allocation not given. The investigators took samples on day 63 after the first vaccine or placebo injection. This material consisted of peripheral blood, taken in a trial of Ad26.COV2.S vaccine versus placebo. The receptors stem from a person between 18 and 65 years old who received the Ad26.COV2.S COVID-19 vaccine or a placebo.

This chain uses TRBV5-1 with TRBJ2-7; unclear D gene. V shed 3 bases and J shed 6 bases, with 10 bases lying between them. There are 12 residues in the CDR3. Germline V CDR1 and CDR2: SGHRS, YFSETQ. The CDR3 spells CASSSPGPEQYF. The CDR3 DNA is TGCGCCAGCAGCTCGCCAGGTCCCGAGCAGTACTTC.

A few counts support this clone. This chain connects TRBV4-1 to TRBJ1-2; no definite D call. CDR1 is MGHRA, CDR2 YSYEKL, per germline. Trimming took off 0 bases at V and 6 bases at J, with 14 bases between the two ends. The CDR3 runs to 15 residues. The DNA of the CDR3 is TGCGCCAGCAGCCAAGAAGTCGCAGGTTTAAATGGCTACACCTTC. Translated, it gives CASSQEVAGLNGYTF.

V usage is TRBV7-9 and J usage is TRBJ1-1; D remains unclear. CDR3 size: 16 residues. In germline, CDR1 is SEHNR, CDR2 FQNEAQ (reference sequence). The V end lost 1 base, the J end lost 0 bases, and 12 bases lay between the germline ends. Written as DNA, the CDR3 is TGTGCCAGCAGCTTAGAACACGGTTATCTGAACACTGAAGCTTTCTTT. Protein sequence: CASSLEHGYLNTEAFF.

The rearrangement uses TRBV6-2 or TRBV6-3 and TRBJ2-1; 9 bases align to TRBD2. The CDR3 runs to 15 residues. J was trimmed by 10 bases and V by 4 bases; bases with no gene match: 11. Germline CDR1 and CDR2: MNHEY and SVGEGT. This chain's CDR3 is CASSSLAGTAQEQFF. The CDR3 bases are TGTGCCAGCAGTTCGCTAGCGGGGACTGCTCAGGAGCAGTTCTTC.

Written as DNA, the CDR3 is TGTGCCAGCAGTTTCCATACAGGGTCGGGCAATCAGCCCCAGCATTTT. This translates into CASSFHTGSGNQPQHF. The V gene is TRBV6-2 or TRBV6-3, the J gene TRBJ1-5; possibly TRBD1 for D (6 bases). Trimming left V 4 bases short and J 2 bases short, with 15 bases between. Germline-derived CDR1 and CDR2 are MNHEY and SVGEGT. The CDR3 contains 16 residues.

The DNA of the CDR3 is TGTGCCAGCAGTTTACTGTCAGGTAGCGAGCAGTACTTC. Protein: CASSLLSGSEQYF. The rearrangement uses TRBV12-3 or TRBV12-4 and TRBJ2-7, with D uncertain. Trimming removed 2 bases from V and 6 bases from J, with 11 bases in between. This CDR3 region has 13 residues.

The DNA of the CDR3 is TGTGCCAGCAGTCCAATCCCGGGGGATGAGCAGTTCTTC. Its translation: CASSPIPGDEQFF. The chain recombines TRBV7-2 with TRBJ2-1, with D possibly matching TRBD2 (6 bases). Germline assignment: CDR1 SGHTA and CDR2 FQGNSA. The CDR3 totals 13 residues. With 6 bases removed from V and 8 bases from J, the gap between germline ends came to 14 bases.

A single count supports this clone. This may arise from a read error, as a much more abundant clone is one base away. The genes are TRBV2 and TRBJ2-5; TRBD2 aligns across 7 bases. Unmatched junction bases numbered 11, after V lost 8 bases and J lost 5 bases. The CDR3 is 14 residues long. Per germline, CDR1 SNHLY and CDR2 FYNNEI. In DNA form, the CDR3 reads TGTGCCAGCTGTGGCTACGGGGGGTGGGAGACCCAGTACTTC. Translating it yields CASCGYGGWETQYF. Full variable domain (remainder filled in from reference TRBV2 and TRBJ2-5): EPEVTQTPSHQVTQMGQEVILRCVPISNHLYFYWYRQILGQKVEFLVSFYNNEISEKSEIFDDQFSVERPDGSNFTLKIRSTKLEDSAMYFCASCGYGGWETQYFGPGTRLLVL.

The chain uses TRBV7-9 and TRBJ2-2; D possibly uses TRBD1 or TRBD2 (7 bases each). Germline V gene sequence: CDR1 SEHNR, CDR2 FQNEAQ (reference sequence). Trimming removed 5 bases at V and 5 bases at J, with 18 bases between. This CDR3 is built from 16 residues. The CDR3 DNA sequence: TGTGCCAGCAGCCCGGGACAGCTTAGCGGGACCGGGGAGCTGTTTTTT. It yields the protein CASSPGQLSGTGELFF.

The chain uses TRBV4-1 and TRBJ2-5, with D perhaps being TRBD1 or TRBD2 (6 bases each). Trimming removed 1 base from V and 2 bases from J, with 20 bases in between. Looked up from germline, CDR1 is MGHRA and CDR2 is YSYEKL. CDR3 length: 18 amino acids. The chain's CDR3 is CASSQGGGLARGQETQYF. Written as DNA, the CDR3 is TGCGCCAGCAGCCAAGGGGGAGGACTCGCAAGGGGGCAAGAGACCCAGTACTTC.

For this clone: Other nucleotide sequences in the sample specify the same CDR3. As DNA, the CDR3 is TGTGCCAGCTCACTTGGGACAGGGAATGAAAAACTGTTTTTT. Protein: CASSLGTGNEKLFF. V gene TRBV18 combines with J gene TRBJ1-4; 9 nucleotides match TRBD1. CDR1 and CDR2 from the germline V gene are KGHSH and LQKENI. The V and J ends lost 4 bases and 5 bases, in that order; junction bases with no gene match: 2. The CDR3 is made up of 14 amino acids.

The rearrangement joins TRBV5-1 to TRBJ2-7; perhaps TRBD2 as D (5 bases). The CDR3 runs to 14 residues. The V end lost 3 bases, the J end lost 2 bases, and 12 bases lay between the germline ends. Germline lookup yields CDR1 SGHRS and CDR2 YFSETQ. CDR3 in DNA: TGCGCCAGCAGCTCGGGGTCGGGGACCTACGAGCAGTACTTC. Translated: CASSSGSGTYEQYF.

The chain is built from TRBV18 and TRBJ1-6; tentative D call: TRBD1 (5 bases). This CDR3 region has 17 residues. The germline V gene has CDR1 KGHSH and CDR2 LQKENI. V lost 2 bases, J lost 6 bases, and 17 bases lay in between. CDR3 bases: TGTGCCAGCTCACCATCCCTAATTGGGGCGAGTAATTCACCCCTCCACTTT. It codes for CASSPSLIGASNSPLHF.

This sequence joins TRBV27 and TRBJ1-2, with 11 nucleotides matching TRBD1. J was trimmed by 1 base and V by 8 bases; bases with no gene match: 15. CDR1 and CDR2 from the germline V gene are MNHEY and SMNVEV (reference sequence). CDR3 length: 18 amino acids. CDR3 in DNA: TGTGCCAGCCTACTCACCGGGACAGGGGGAAGAGATAACTATGGCTACACCTTC. Its protein product is CASLLTGTGGRDNYGYTF.

The J gene is TRBJ2-3, the V gene TRBV2; 8 nucleotides line up with TRBD2. This CDR3 is 18 amino acids long. V trimming: 2 bases; J trimming: 1 base; junction bases outside the gene matches: 11. The germline V gene encodes CDR1 SNHLY and CDR2 FYNNEI. The CDR3 sequence: CASSESYGGARRTDTQYF. The DNA of the CDR3 is TGTGCCAGCAGTGAAAGTTACGGGGGGGCCCGACGCACAGATACGCAGTATTTT.

This clone was recorded once. The chain joins TRBV19 to TRBJ2-1; TRBD1 aligns across 8 bases. From germline, CDR1 is LNHDA and CDR2 SQIVND (reference sequence). The V segment lost 9 bases and the J segment 4 bases; nucleotides outside the gene matches: 8. The CDR3 runs 14 residues. CDR3 sequence: CASKPGTGYNEQFF. The CDR3, as DNA: TGTGCCAGCAAACCCGGGACAGGTTACAATGAGCAGTTCTTC.

The chain recombines TRBV27 with TRBJ1-2; tentative D call: TRBD1 (5 bases). The germline V gene encodes CDR1 MNHEY and CDR2 SMNVEV (reference sequence). V lost 5 bases and J lost 5, with 18 bases in between. This CDR3 has 15 residues. The CDR3 reads CASSDWDGPEYGYTF. Here the CDR3 DNA reads TGTGCCAGCAGTGATTGGGACGGCCCAGAGTATGGCTACACCTTC.

This clone was counted only a few times. V gene TRBV14 combines with J gene TRBJ2-7, with a possible D match to TRBD2 (6 bases). Germline CDR1 reads SGHDN; CDR2 reads FVKESK. With 2 bases removed from V and 0 bases from J, the gap between germline ends came to 14 bases. The CDR3 consists of 16 residues. The CDR3 sequence: CASSQRGTASSYEQYF. For the CDR3, the DNA is TGTGCCAGCAGCCAACGGGGGACCGCGAGCTCCTACGAGCAGTACTTC.

This chain connects TRBV6-5 to TRBJ2-2; 14 nucleotides align to TRBD2. The CDR3 sequence is 15 residues long. Germline CDR1 reads MNHEY; CDR2 reads SVGAGI. J gave up 8 bases and V 6 bases, and 5 bases lay outside the gene matches. CDR3: CASRGTSGGAGELFF. CDR3 DNA: TGTGCCAGCAGGGGGACTAGCGGGGGCGCAGGGGAGCTGTTTTTT.

Of note for this clone: This specimen includes other DNA sequences encoding the same CDR3. This rearrangement joins TRBV18 to TRBJ1-1, with 7 bases fitting TRBD1. CDR3 size: 14 residues. CDR1 is KGHSH and CDR2 is LQKENI in the germline V gene. The junction had 5 bases not matched to a gene; V was cut back by 6 bases and J by 1 base. Here the CDR3 reads CASSPSGGNTEAFF. The CDR3 nucleotides read TGTGCCAGCTCTCCTTCAGGGGGGAACACTGAAGCTTTCTTT.

V and J are TRBV6-5 and TRBJ2-7, with a weak D call TRBD1 (6 bases). Germline-derived CDR1 and CDR2 are MNHEY and SVGAGI. The CDR3 extends over 15 amino acids. V lost 0 bases and J 2 bases, leaving 11 bases between the germline ends. CDR3 nucleotides: TGTGCCAGCAGTTACTCTTCCAGGGGTACCTACGAGCAGTACTTC. It codes for CASSYSSRGTYEQYF.

The CDR3 spells CASSQGRGSTGELFF. The CDR3 nucleotides read TGTGCCAGCAGCCAGGGGAGGGGGTCCACCGGGGAGCTGTTTTTT. The rearrangement links TRBV3-1 (or the pseudogene TRBV3-2) to TRBJ2-2; D is possibly TRBD2 (7 bases). Trimming removed 3 bases at V and 4 bases at J, with 12 bases between. The CDR3 sequence is 15 residues long. Looked up from germline, CDR1 is LGHDT and CDR2 is YNNKEL (reference sequence).

The gene calls are TRBV6-5 and TRBJ2-7; D not certain. Germline CDR1 MNHEY, CDR2 SVGAGI. This CDR3 has 15 residues. V was trimmed by 0 bases and J by 2 bases, leaving 11 bases between them. This CDR3 reads CASSYSVQTPYEQYF. The CDR3 DNA reads as TGTGCCAGCAGTTACTCGGTCCAAACACCCTACGAGCAGTACTTC.

The rearrangement joins TRBV5-1 to TRBJ2-5; 9 nucleotides align to TRBD1. The ends lost 4 bases at V and 4 bases at J; junction bases unmatched: 2. There are 13 residues in the CDR3. In germline, CDR1 is SGHRS, CDR2 YFSETQ. CDR3 in DNA: TGCGCCAGCAGCACGGGACAGGGAGAGACCCAGTACTTC. Protein: CASSTGQGETQYF.

A few counts support this clone. This chain joins TRBV18 and TRBJ2-7; a weak D match, TRBD1 (5 bases). The germline V and J ends were trimmed by 3 bases and 0 bases, with 9 bases remaining between them. The germline gives CDR1 KGHSH, CDR2 LQKENI. CDR3 size: 14 residues. CDR3 DNA: TGTGCCAGCTCACCCGACAGAAACTCCTACGAGCAGTACTTC. It yields the protein CASSPDRNSYEQYF.

CDR3 sequence: CSASDRVGYEQYF. CDR3 coding DNA: TGCAGCGCATCGGACAGGGTAGGGTACGAGCAGTACTTC. The chain employs TRBV29-1 and TRBJ2-7; 8 bases align to TRBD1. CDR1 is SQVTM and CDR2 is ANQGSEA in the germline V gene. V was pared by 7 bases and J by 4 bases, with 9 bases of the junction left unmatched. CDR3 length: 13 amino acids.

The V call is TRBV15, the J call TRBJ2-7, with 8 bases lining up with TRBD1. The germline CDR1 and CDR2 sequences are LNHNV and YYDKDF (reference sequence). The trim removed 0 bases at V and 2 bases at J, leaving 6 bases unmatched. The CDR3 length is 16 residues. CDR3 residues: CATSRDFGQGTYEQYF. In nucleotides, the CDR3 is TGTGCCACCAGCAGAGATTTCGGACAGGGCACCTACGAGCAGTACTTC.

V and J are TRBV7-8 and TRBJ1-1; 8 nucleotides align to TRBD1. CDR1 and CDR2 (germline): SGHVS, FQNEAQ. The CDR3 sequence is 18 residues long. V was pared by 3 bases and J by 3 bases, with 15 bases of the junction left unmatched. CDR3 amino acids: CASSFKGWPGGLDTEAFF. CDR3 sequence (DNA): TGTGCCAGCAGCTTCAAAGGGTGGCCAGGGGGCTTGGACACTGAAGCTTTCTTT.

The J gene is TRBJ1-6, the V gene TRBV6-5; D gene unclear. The CDR3 has 13 residues. V lost 6 bases and J 7 bases, leaving 10 bases between the germline ends. From germline, CDR1 is MNHEY and CDR2 SVGAGI. The DNA for the CDR3 is TGTGCCAGCAGACAGTCGGTAAATTCACCCCTCCACTTT. Translating it yields CASRQSVNSPLHF.

This clone was seen only a few times. The chain joins TRBV9 to TRBJ1-1; 9 bases fit TRBD1. The V segment lost 3 bases and the J segment 3 bases; nucleotides outside the gene matches: 6. This CDR3 spans 15 amino acids. In germline, CDR1 is SGDLS, CDR2 YYNGEE. The CDR3 region is CASSDDRGSDTEAFF. The CDR3 bases are TGTGCCAGCAGCGATGACAGGGGGAGCGACACTGAAGCTTTCTTT.

The chain recombines TRBV10-3 with TRBJ1-1; unclear D gene. Germline V gene sequence: CDR1 ENHRY, CDR2 SYGVKD. Trimming took 6 bases from V and 2 from J, leaving 10 bases between them. CDR3 length: 13 residues. This CDR3 is CAISQDFNTEAFF. CDR3 nucleotide sequence: TGTGCCATCAGCCAGGACTTCAACACTGAAGCTTTCTTT.